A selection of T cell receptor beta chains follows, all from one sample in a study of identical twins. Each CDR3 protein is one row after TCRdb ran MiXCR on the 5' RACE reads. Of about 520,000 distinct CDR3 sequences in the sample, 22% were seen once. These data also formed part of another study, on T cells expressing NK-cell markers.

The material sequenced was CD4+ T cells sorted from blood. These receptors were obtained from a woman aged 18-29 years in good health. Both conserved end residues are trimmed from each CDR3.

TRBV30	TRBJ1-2	AWSRQGGVGYT
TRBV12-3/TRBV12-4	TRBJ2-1	ASSPTGQGYNEQF
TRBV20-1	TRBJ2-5	SAGSNLETQY
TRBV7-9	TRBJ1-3	ASSPRGVAGNTIY
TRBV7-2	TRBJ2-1	ASSHRDSHNEQF
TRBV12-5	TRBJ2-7	ASGLVPGIPYEQY
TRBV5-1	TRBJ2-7	ASSSRTSREQY
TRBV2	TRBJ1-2	ASGGDSTAYYGYT
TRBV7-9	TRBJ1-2	ASSLNSLSKGLYGYT
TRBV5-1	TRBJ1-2	ASSFGDSDYGYT
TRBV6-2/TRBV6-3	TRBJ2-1	ASRSRVDEQF
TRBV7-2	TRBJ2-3	ASSVRPGHSRSAQY
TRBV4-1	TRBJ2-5	ASSQETGRWETQY
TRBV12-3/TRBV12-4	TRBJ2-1	ASRQGLAGHEQF
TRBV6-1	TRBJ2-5	ASSEVGLGETQY
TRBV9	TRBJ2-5	ASSVPGTAEETQY
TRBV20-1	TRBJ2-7	SARGRAGYEQY
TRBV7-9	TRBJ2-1	ASSLSTREQF